Below are 32 T cell receptor beta chains sequenced from a single sample in a study of sequential checkpoint blockade in melanoma. Repertoires were generated with immunoSEQ multiplex PCR, while TCRdb's copy carries only in-frame clones and drops some. This table holds 20,000 to 25,000 clones, more than 75% found once. Documented treatment: randomized to nivolumab then ipilimumab (arm A) or the reverse (arm B). The sample in question was CD8+ T cells sorted from blood (inferred from file names), obtained from a patient given nivolumab and ipilimumab in sequence. These receptors were collected from a human donor with melanoma.

This chain uses TRBV9 with TRBJ2-3; 10 nucleotides align to TRBD2. The ends lost 3 bases at V and 2 bases at J; junction bases unmatched: 3. Germline lookup yields CDR1 SGDLS and CDR2 YYNGEE. The CDR3 sequence is 15 residues long. The CDR3 loop reads CASSETSGYTDTQYF. For the CDR3, the DNA is TGTGCCAGCAGCGAGACTAGCGGGTACACAGATACGCAGTATTTT.

This chain uses TRBV5-6 with TRBJ2-7; 7 nucleotides align to TRBD2. After removal of 5 bases from V and 0 bases from J, the junction contained 14 bases not matched to a gene. Germline lookup yields CDR1 SGHDT and CDR2 YYEEEE. CDR3 length: 17 residues. CDR3 amino acids: CASRGLGDYKSSYEQYF. CDR3 nucleotides: TGTGCCAGCAGGGGACTGGGGGACTATAAGAGCTCCTACGAGCAGTACTTC.

V is TRBV7-2 and J is TRBJ2-3, with TRBD2 matching over 13 bases. Germline V gives CDR1 SGHTA, CDR2 FQGNSA. There are 16 residues in the CDR3. J lost 2 bases, V lost 5 bases, and 4 bases had no gene match. This chain's CDR3 is CASSTGLAGNTDTQYF. The CDR3 bases are TGTGCCAGCAGCACGGGACTAGCGGGGAACACAGATACGCAGTATTTT.

The V call is TRBV6-1, the J call TRBJ1-5, with D unresolved. The length of the CDR3 is 15 residues. Germline assignment: CDR1 MNHNS and CDR2 SASEGT. The V and J ends lost 6 bases and 1 base respectively, with 13 bases between them. The CDR3 DNA reads as TGTGCCAGCAGGGCCCCGGGTGTCAGCAATCAGCCCCAGCATTTT. It translates to CASRAPGVSNQPQHF.

This clone was seen only once. The rearrangement links TRBV30 to TRBJ1-2, with D possibly being TRBD1 (5 bases). Trimming stripped 2 bases from V and 0 bases from J, with 10 bases between. This CDR3 comprises 14 residues. Germline-derived CDR1 and CDR2 are GTSNPN and SVGIG (reference sequence). The CDR3 DNA reads TGTGCCTGGAGTAGAGACAGCACTAACTATGGCTACACCTTC. It translates to CAWSRDSTNYGYTF.

This clone has a single count. This chain uses TRBV2 with TRBJ2-7; TRBD2 matches 11 bases. Germline assignment: CDR1 SNHLY and CDR2 FYNNEI. J was trimmed by 0 bases and V by 8 bases; bases with no gene match: 6. The CDR3 runs 15 residues. CDR3 region: CASSKTSGNSYEQYF. CDR3 bases: TGTGCCAGCTCCAAGACTAGCGGGAACTCCTACGAGCAGTACTTC.

This clone was observed once. The genes are TRBV7-9 and TRBJ1-1; D possibly corresponds to TRBD1 (5 bases). Germline loops: CDR1 SEHNR, CDR2 FQNEAQ (reference sequence). This CDR3 contains 13 residues. Between the trimmed V and J ends, which lost 1 base and 5 bases, there was a span of 8 bases. The DNA for the CDR3 is TGTGCCAGCAGCTTAGGACAGAGGACTGAAGCTTTCTTT. The encoded protein is CASSLGQRTEAFF.

This chain joins TRBV7-2 and TRBJ2-5, with 8 bases fitting TRBD1. Germline V gene sequence: CDR1 SGHTA, CDR2 FQGNSA. This CDR3 region has 13 residues. The V segment lost 5 bases and the J segment 6 bases; nucleotides outside the gene matches: 5. In DNA form, the CDR3 reads TGTGCCAGCAGCACTCGACAGGGGAAGACCCAGTACTTC. It specifies CASSTRQGKTQYF.

The chain couples TRBV28 to TRBJ2-7; D possibly corresponds to TRBD2 (6 bases). The V and J ends lost 5 bases and 1 base respectively, with 15 bases between them. The CDR3 has 15 amino acids. CDR1 is MDHEN and CDR2 is SYDVKM in the germline V gene. In nucleotides, the CDR3 is TGTGCCAGCAGTCCTGCGCAAAGCGGGTCCTACGAGCAGTACTTC. Its protein product is CASSPAQSGSYEQYF.

The V call is TRBV5-5, the J call TRBJ2-7, with a possible D match to TRBD1 (6 bases). The CDR3 spans 16 residues. Germline CDR1 SGHKS, CDR2 YYEKEE (reference sequence). Trimming removed 4 bases from V and 3 bases from J, with 20 bases in between. CDR3 protein: CASSPSQDRRGYEQYF. CDR3 in DNA: TGTGCCAGCAGCCCATCTCAGGACAGAAGGGGCTACGAGCAGTACTTC.

This chain joins TRBV18 and TRBJ2-3; 11 bases align to TRBD2. CDR1 and CDR2 (germline): KGHSH, LQKENI. CDR3 length equals 15 residues. V was pared by 3 bases and J by 4 bases, with 3 bases of the junction left unmatched. In DNA, the CDR3 is TGTGCCAGCTCACCGTCGACTAGCGGGGCAGATACGCAGTATTTT. This codes for CASSPSTSGADTQYF. Variable domain in full (rest from reference TRBV18 and TRBJ2-3): NAGVMQNPRHLVRRRGQEARLRCSPMKGHSHVYWYRQLPEEGLKFMVYLQKENIIDESGMPKERFSAEFPKEGPSILRIQQVVRGDSAAYFCASSPSTSGADTQYFGPGTRLTVL.

The CDR3 nucleotides are TGTGCCAGCAGTACAGCATACATTCAGTACTTC. Residues: CASSTAYIQYF. The J gene is TRBJ2-4, the V gene TRBV28; D not resolved. Germline CDR1 is MDHEN and CDR2 is SYDVKM. V lost 5 bases and J 8 bases, leaving 7 bases between the germline ends. The CDR3 loop spans 11 amino acids.

Only one count was recorded for this clone. The chain combines TRBV15 with TRBJ2-5; TRBD2 agrees at 7 bases. CDR3 size: 14 residues. Per germline, CDR1 LNHNV and CDR2 YYDKDF (reference sequence). With V trimmed by 3 bases and J by 2 bases, 3 bases remained unmatched. CDR3 loop: CATSSGLGQETQYF. The DNA for the CDR3 is TGTGCCACCAGCAGCGGACTAGGGCAAGAGACCCAGTACTTC. Filled out from reference TRBV15 and TRBJ2-5, the complete variable domain reads DAMVIQNPRYQVTQFGKPVTLSCSQTLNHNVMYWYQQKSSQAPKLLFHYYDKDFNNEADTPDNFQSRRPNTSFCFLDIRSPGLGDTAMYLCATSSGLGQETQYFGPGTRLLVL.

V and J are TRBV11-2 and TRBJ2-1, with 12 bases aligning to TRBD1. The CDR3 is 19 amino acids. With 8 bases clipped from V and 5 bases from J, the junction kept 19 bases outside the gene matches. Germline V CDR1 and CDR2: SGHAT, FQNNGV. CDR3 sequence reads: CASRDWGQGAHRSHNEQFF. CDR3 DNA sequence: TGTGCCAGCCGCGACTGGGGACAGGGGGCGCACCGGAGCCACAATGAGCAGTTCTTC. Drawing the rest from reference TRBV11-2 and TRBJ2-1, the complete variable domain is EAGVAQSPRYKIIEKRQSVAFWCNPISGHATLYWYQQILGQGPKLLIQFQNNGVVDDSQLPKDRFSAERLKGVDSTLKIQPAKLEDSAVYLCASRDWGQGAHRSHNEQFFGPGTRLTVL.

This chain uses TRBV30 with TRBJ2-6; D is possibly TRBD1 (6 bases). Germline CDR1 reads GTSNPN; CDR2 reads SVGIG (reference sequence). Trimming removed 0 bases from V and 3 bases from J, with 12 bases in between. The CDR3 runs 16 residues. The CDR3: CAWSVTQGYGANVLTF. The CDR3 coding sequence is TGTGCCTGGAGTGTCACCCAGGGGTATGGGGCCAACGTCCTGACTTTC. The full variable domain, with the rest looked up from reference TRBV30 and TRBJ2-6, is SQTIHQWPATLVQPVGSPLSLECTVEGTSNPNLYWYRQAAGRGLQLLFYSVGIGQISSEVPQNLSASRPQDRQFILSSKKLLLSDSGFYLCAWSVTQGYGANVLTFGAGSRLTVL.

V usage is TRBV11-2 and J usage is TRBJ2-2; D unresolved. The CDR3 extends over 13 amino acids. Per the germline V gene, CDR1 is SGHAT and CDR2 is FQNNGV. Trimming left V 0 bases short and J 4 bases short, with 3 bases between. CDR3 in DNA: TGTGCCAGCAGCTTAGACGGCACCGGGGAGCTGTTTTTT. Its translation: CASSLDGTGELFF.

The chain carries TRBV6-5 and TRBJ2-7, with a possible D match to TRBD1 (6 bases). V gave up 2 bases and J gave up 0 bases, with 8 bases separating them. This CDR3 region has 14 residues. In germline, CDR1 is MNHEY, CDR2 SVGAGI. CDR3 sequence: CASSYQGSSYEQYF. CDR3 coding DNA: TGTGCCAGCAGTTACCAGGGGAGCTCCTACGAGCAGTACTTC.

The chain is built from TRBV5-6 and TRBJ1-2; 7 bases align to TRBD1. The CDR3 consists of 17 residues. CDR1 and CDR2 from the germline V gene are SGHDT and YYEEEE. The ends lost 4 bases at V and 4 bases at J; junction bases unmatched: 16. CDR3 sequence reads: CASSHRNRQGRAYGYTF. The CDR3 bases are TGTGCCAGCAGCCATCGGAACAGACAGGGTAGAGCCTATGGCTACACCTTC.

The chain is built from TRBV7-8 and TRBJ2-7; no clear D. The V end lost 7 bases, the J end lost 1 base, and 11 bases lay between the germline ends. The CDR3 covers 13 residues. In germline, CDR1 is SGHVS, CDR2 FQNEAQ. In DNA form, the CDR3 reads TGTGCCAGCACCCAACATTTTTCCTACGAGCAGTACTTC. Protein sequence: CASTQHFSYEQYF.

This clone was observed a single time. Written as DNA, the CDR3 is TGTGCCAGCTCACCCTGGACAGAGGGTCATGAGCAGTTCTTC. Translated, it gives CASSPWTEGHEQFF. V gene TRBV18 combines with J gene TRBJ2-1; possible D gene TRBD1, 6 bases. The V and J ends lost 3 bases and 8 bases respectively, with 14 bases between them. The CDR3 covers 14 residues. Germline CDR1 and CDR2: KGHSH and LQKENI.

The chain joins TRBV14 to TRBJ1-1, with a possible D match to TRBD1 (5 bases). V was shortened by 1 base and J by 0 bases, with 15 bases between the two germline ends. The CDR3 is 17 residues long. Germline CDR1 SGHDN, CDR2 FVKESK. The CDR3 reads CASSQARGGIVNTEAFF. CDR3 coding DNA: TGTGCCAGCAGCCAAGCCCGGGGGGGGATAGTGAACACTGAAGCTTTCTTT.

This chain connects TRBV29-1 to TRBJ1-3; D remains ambiguous. The CDR3 runs to 12 residues. The germline V and J ends were trimmed by 5 bases and 0 bases, with 5 bases remaining between them. Germline V lookup: CDR1 SQVTM, CDR2 ANQGSEA. DNA for the CDR3: TGCAGCGTTTCCAGCTCTGGAAACACCATATATTTT. Translation: CSVSSSGNTIYF.

This chain uses TRBV18 with TRBJ1-5, with TRBD1 matching 9 bases. After removal of 0 bases from V and 5 bases from J, the junction contained 5 bases not matched to a gene. Germline-derived CDR1 and CDR2 are KGHSH and LQKENI. The CDR3 has 16 residues. CDR3 sequence reads: CASSPPQGQGDQPQHF. The DNA for the CDR3 is TGTGCCAGCTCACCACCGCAGGGACAGGGTGATCAGCCCCAGCATTTT.

The V and J genes are TRBV19 and TRBJ1-4; D not certain. Germline lookup yields CDR1 LNHDA and CDR2 SQIVND (reference sequence). V lost 2 bases to trimming and J lost 8 bases, with 15 bases between them. The CDR3 runs 15 residues. The CDR3 loop reads CASSIPSGGGEKLFF. The CDR3 DNA is TGTGCCAGTAGTATACCATCCGGCGGAGGGGAAAAACTGTTTTTT.

This chain links TRBV9 with TRBJ1-5; TRBD1 is a possible D gene (6 bases). Trimming took 4 bases from V and 3 from J, leaving 14 bases between them. This CDR3 is built from 15 residues. Germline values: CDR1 SGDLS, CDR2 YYNGEE. The CDR3 coding sequence is TGTGCCAGCAGCCCAGAGGGGACAAACAATCAGCCCCAGCATTTT. This gives the protein CASSPEGTNNQPQHF.

This chain links TRBV19 with TRBJ1-5; D is perhaps TRBD1 (5 bases). The CDR3 totals 15 residues. The germline V and J ends were trimmed by 3 bases and 3 bases, with 12 bases remaining between them. The germline V gene encodes CDR1 LNHDA and CDR2 SQIVND (reference sequence). The CDR3 nucleotides read TGTGCCAGTAGTATGGGGGGTCGGGCCAATCAGCCCCAGCATTTT. Its translation: CASSMGGRANQPQHF.

The genes are TRBV18 and TRBJ1-5; 9 bases are a match to TRBD1. This CDR3 comprises 15 residues. V shed 5 bases, J shed 2 bases, and the junction held 4 bases outside the gene matches. Germline values: CDR1 KGHSH, CDR2 LQKENI. CDR3 amino acids: CASSETGGGNQPQHF. The CDR3 DNA reads as TGTGCCAGCTCAGAAACAGGGGGCGGCAATCAGCCCCAGCATTTT.

The rearrangement joins TRBV4-3 to TRBJ2-7; 7 bases are shared with TRBD2. Per the germline V gene, CDR1 is LGHNA and CDR2 is YSLEER. The CDR3 runs to 13 residues. V gave up 8 bases and J gave up 4 bases; unmatched junction bases: 8. The CDR3 protein is CASELGLEYEQYF. CDR3 coding DNA: TGCGCCAGCGAGTTAGGACTAGAGTACGAGCAGTACTTC.

This clone was detected a few times. The V gene is TRBV29-1, the J gene TRBJ2-7; D may be TRBD1 (5 bases). Germline values: CDR1 SQVTM, CDR2 ANQGSEA. V lost 4 bases and J 6 bases, leaving 16 bases between the germline ends. The CDR3 is made up of 13 amino acids. DNA of the CDR3: TGCAGCGTTGGGAACTCCCAGGGTTCCGAGCAGTACTTC. It specifies CSVGNSQGSEQYF.

The CDR3 region is CASNSRQATEAFF. Here the CDR3 DNA reads TGTGCCAGCAATTCCCGACAGGCCACTGAAGCTTTCTTT. The rearrangement uses TRBV7-9 and TRBJ1-1, with a weak D call TRBD1 (6 bases). V was pared by 7 bases and J by 4 bases, with 13 bases between. The germline CDR1 and CDR2 sequences are SEHNR and FQNEAQ (reference sequence). The CDR3 totals 13 residues. Using reference TRBV7-9 and TRBJ1-1 for the parts outside the CDR3, the full variable domain is DTGVSQNPRHKITKRGQNVTFRCDPISEHNRLYWYRQTLGQGPEFLTYFQNEAQLEKSRLLSDRFSAERPKGSFSTLEIQRTEQGDSAMYLCASNSRQATEAFFGQGTRLTVV.

The chain combines TRBV19 with TRBJ1-5, with D possibly matching TRBD1 (5 bases). Germline V gene sequence: CDR1 LNHDA, CDR2 SQIVND (reference sequence). Trimming removed 1 base from V and 2 bases from J, with 6 bases in between. This CDR3 contains 14 residues. The CDR3 bases are TGTGCCAGTAGTATAGCGGGGGGCAATCAGCCCCAGCATTTT. The encoded protein is CASSIAGGNQPQHF.

The gene calls are TRBV5-4 and TRBJ2-5; D gene uncertain. The germline gives CDR1 SGHNT, CDR2 YYREEE (reference sequence). V was clipped by 1 base and J by 5 bases, with 9 bases between them. The CDR3 covers 13 residues. The CDR3 DNA is TGTGCCAGCAGCTTGACTCCCGCCGAGACCCAGTACTTC. Its translation is CASSLTPAETQYF.